This paragraph covers one T cell receptor (beta chain) sequence. The CDR3 consists of 11 residues. The V end was cut by 4 bases, the J end by 8 bases, with 8 bases between. Germline-derived CDR1 and CDR2 are SQVTM and ANQGSEA. The sample's treatment: oral pan-JAK inhibitor, 5-10 mg twice daily. The entry originates in a study of CD8+ T cells in alopecia areata. In each case, RNA was isolated and then reverse transcribed into cDNA as the sequencing template. Clones were sequenced by immunoSEQ multiplex PCR, and TCRdb holds only the in-frame ones, with some missing. This sample has about 300,000 clones, with roughly 64% found just once.

This chain uses TRBV29-1 with TRBJ1-4; D not certain. The clonotype originates from a human donor with alopecia areata. Sequencing was performed on CD4+ T cells sorted from blood, taken at week 24, from a patient treated with tofacitinib. CDR3 nucleotide sequence: TGCAGCGTTGGGTCGCCCGAAAAACTGTTTTTT. It specifies CSVGSPEKLFF.